The 4 T cell receptor beta chains below come from one sample, sequenced in a study of shared clonotypes between healthy human individuals. Data came from immunoSEQ multiplex PCR; TCRdb stores just in-frame clones and leaves some out. The sample lists millions of clones; around nine tenths were seen once. The sample comprised naive CD4+ T cells sorted from blood. As for subset: CD45RA+ positively selected. The receptor set was obtained from a young man in good health.

Regarding this clone: At the DNA level, this CDR3 is encoded by other sequences in the same sample as well. The rearrangement joins TRBV6-5 to TRBJ1-2, with D hard to call. This CDR3 is 14 amino acids long. Germline-derived CDR1 and CDR2 are MNHEY and SVGAGI. V lost 2 bases and J lost 4, with 11 bases in between. The CDR3 DNA is TGTGCCAGCAGTTACAGGGAAGTAGGCTATGGCTACACCTTC. Its translation: CASSYREVGYGYTF.

V gene TRBV12-5 combines with J gene TRBJ2-1, with 8 bases aligning to TRBD2. With 0 bases clipped from V and 6 bases from J, the junction kept 13 bases outside the gene matches. The CDR3 contains 18 residues. Germline CDR1 LGHNT, CDR2 FRNRAP. CDR3: CASGLVRTAGVIGNEQFF. The CDR3 coding sequence is TGTGCTAGTGGTTTGGTCCGCACAGCGGGAGTTATCGGCAATGAGCAGTTCTTC.

J is TRBJ2-7 and V is TRBV10-3, with 10 bases aligning to TRBD1. The CDR3 sequence is 15 residues long. J gave up 5 bases and V 0 bases, and 4 bases lay outside the gene matches. Germline lookup yields CDR1 ENHRY and CDR2 SYGVKD. DNA for the CDR3: TGTGCCATCAGTGAGTCCGGGACAGGGGCCCACGAGCAGTACTTC. Translating gives CAISESGTGAHEQYF.

This rearrangement joins TRBV29-1 to TRBJ2-1; 7 bases are a match to TRBD2. The V gene end was trimmed by 4 bases and the J gene end by 3 bases; junction bases not matched to a gene: 6. The CDR3 totals 14 residues. Germline V CDR1 and CDR2: SQVTM, ANQGSEA. CDR3 bases: TGCAGCGTTGCGGGGGGATCAGACTACAATGAGCAGTTCTTC. Its protein product is CSVAGGSDYNEQFF.